The next 13 T cell receptor beta chains were all read from a single sample in a study of PD-L1 blockade in urothelial cancer. The time point was: peripheral blood 6 weeks after treatment start. Assay: immunoSEQ multiplex PCR; the TCRdb copy retains only in-frame clones and omits some. The table has some 110,000 clones, more than 85% seen once; the top ten hold 3% to 4.5%. The sample consisted of PBMCs, taken around atezolizumab (anti-PD-L1) treatment. The source is a man aged 55 to 69 with urothelial cancer.

The chain has TRBV19 and TRBJ1-4, with a possible D match to TRBD1 (5 bases). Deletions cut 6 bases from V and 2 bases from J, with 7 bases between. Germline CDR1 is LNHDA and CDR2 is SQIVND (reference sequence). This CDR3 has 13 residues. The DNA of the CDR3 is TGTGCCAGTAGGGGGGGGACTAATGAAAAACTGTTTTTT. It codes for CASRGGTNEKLFF.

This sequence joins TRBV4-3 and TRBJ1-3; D uncertain. The CDR3 is 14 amino acids. Trimming took off 4 bases at V and 0 bases at J, with 7 bases between the two ends. Germline CDR1 is LGHNA and CDR2 is YSLEER. The CDR3 region has the DNA TGCGCCAGCAGCCCCCAGTACTCTGGAAACACCATATATTTT. It encodes CASSPQYSGNTIYF.

The chain links TRBV11-2 to TRBJ2-2; 15 nucleotides line up with TRBD2. The germline V gene has CDR1 SGHAT and CDR2 FQNNGV. This CDR3 region has 19 residues. V shed 5 bases, J shed 3 bases, and the junction held 10 bases outside the gene matches. For the CDR3, the DNA is TGTGCCAGCAGCATTCGGCCGGGACTAGCGGGGGGACACACCGGGGAGCTGTTTTTT. Translating gives CASSIRPGLAGGHTGELFF.

V gene TRBV19 combines with J gene TRBJ2-3; no definite D call. The CDR3 covers 13 residues. Trimming cost V 8 bases and J 1 base, with 10 bases left between them. From germline, CDR1 is LNHDA and CDR2 SQIVND (reference sequence). CDR3 residues: CASGPWGTDTQYF. The CDR3 DNA reads as TGTGCCAGTGGGCCATGGGGCACAGATACGCAGTATTTT.

The gene calls are TRBV18 and TRBJ2-7; 8 positions match TRBD1. The CDR3 sequence is 13 residues long. J lost 6 bases, V lost 7 bases, and 8 bases had no gene match. Germline assignment: CDR1 KGHSH and CDR2 LQKENI. DNA of the CDR3: TGTGCCAGCTTACAAGGACAGGGTTCCGAGCAGTACTTC. Amino acid sequence: CASLQGQGSEQYF.

The chain combines TRBV5-1 with TRBJ1-5; tentatively, D is TRBD1 (6 bases). Trimming left V 2 bases short and J 6 bases short, with 12 bases between. Germline CDR1 is SGHRS and CDR2 is YFSETQ. The CDR3 totals 14 residues. DNA for the CDR3: TGCGCCAGCAGCTTTTCCCAGGGGAGTCAGCCCCAGCATTTT. Translating it yields CASSFSQGSQPQHF.

The gene calls are TRBV9 and TRBJ1-2; D is perhaps TRBD1 (5 bases). The length of the CDR3 is 12 residues. V lost 7 bases to trimming and J lost 8 bases, with 15 bases between them. From germline, CDR1 is SGDLS and CDR2 YYNGEE. The CDR3 protein is CASGGGLGGYTF. As DNA, the CDR3 is TGTGCCAGCGGGGGAGGATTGGGGGGCTACACCTTC.

The chain employs TRBV28 and TRBJ1-2; 12 positions agree with TRBD1. Germline values: CDR1 MDHEN, CDR2 SYDVKM. The CDR3 loop spans 16 amino acids. The J segment lost 4 bases and the V segment lost 3 bases, leaving 6 bases of the junction unmatched. The CDR3 nucleotides are TGTGCCAGCAGTTTGGGGACAGGGGGCGCCGGCTATGGCTACACCTTC. Protein product: CASSLGTGGAGYGYTF.

The rearrangement joins TRBV6-1 to TRBJ2-7; the match to TRBD1 covers 7 bases. The CDR3 is made up of 16 amino acids. CDR1 is MNHNS, CDR2 SASEGT, per germline. V was pared by 0 bases and J by 6 bases, with 11 bases of the junction left unmatched. The CDR3 here is CASSEAGSAGGAEQYF. DNA for the CDR3: TGTGCCAGCAGTGAAGCAGGGTCGGCAGGGGGTGCCGAGCAGTACTTC.

The sample holds one count of this clone. V gene TRBV7-3 combines with J gene TRBJ2-6; D possibly corresponds to TRBD1 (6 bases). CDR3 size: 18 residues. V lost 5 bases, J lost 0 bases, and 17 bases lay in between. Germline V CDR1 and CDR2: SGHTA, FQGTGA. CDR3 sequence: CASSPRTGKYSGANVLTF. The CDR3 DNA is TGTGCCAGCAGCCCCCGTACAGGGAAATACTCTGGGGCCAACGTCCTGACTTTC.

The chain joins TRBV7-2 to TRBJ2-4; 11 bases fit TRBD2. Per germline, CDR1 SGHTA and CDR2 FQGNSA. Losses at the gene ends were 5 bases for V and 0 bases for J; bases not matched to a gene: 12. This CDR3 has 19 amino acids. The CDR3 here is CASSPLGLAGTLAKNIQYF. In DNA, the CDR3 is TGTGCCAGCAGCCCACTCGGACTAGCGGGTACCTTAGCCAAAAACATTCAGTACTTC.

This clone was picked up one time. The CDR3 DNA reads TGTGCCAGCAGCTTTGGGACTAGCAGAGGAGATACGCAGTATTTT. It encodes CASSFGTSRGDTQYF. V and J are TRBV7-6 and TRBJ2-3; 9 bases are a match to TRBD2. With V trimmed by 3 bases and J by 5 bases, 6 bases remained unmatched. The germline CDR1 and CDR2 sequences are SGHVS and FNYEAQ. CDR3 length equals 15 residues.

The chain combines TRBV28 with TRBJ2-2, with TRBD1 as a possible D gene (5 bases). Trimming removed 2 bases from V and 6 bases from J, with 13 bases in between. In germline, CDR1 is MDHEN, CDR2 SYDVKM. This CDR3 contains 15 residues. CDR3 protein: CASSLSQGGAGELFF. The CDR3 DNA follows: TGTGCCAGCAGTTTAAGTCAGGGTGGGGCCGGGGAGCTGTTTTTT.